There are a few counts of the clone carrying this T cell receptor (beta chain). Its antigen is as yet unknown. These data originate in a study of cytomegalovirus exposure and HLA in healthy donors. The study, taken as a whole, reports: A previous analysis found most TCR beta V segments productive roughly 87% or roughly 30% of the time. Many donors shared some public TCRs, even though most TCR sequences were rare.

CDR1 and CDR2 from the germline V gene are MGHDK and SYGVNS. This CDR3 has 16 amino acids. Trimming shortened V by 5 bases and J by 7 bases, and 20 bases separated the two germline ends. The PCR contained 60 Vbeta and 13 Jbeta primers. The protocol was immunoSEQ multiplex PCR, while the TCRdb copy is restricted to in-frame clones and leaves out a portion. Of nearly 110,000 clones in the sample, over 65% were seen once. The genes are TRBV25-1 and TRBJ2-2; tentatively, D is TRBD1 (6 bases). The TCR comes from a woman between 40 and 50 years old in good health and CMV-seropositive. Sample: PBMCs. The CDR3 loop reads CASSSGQGAYGGELFF. DNA of the CDR3: TGTGCCAGCAGTTCGGGACAAGGGGCTTACGGCGGGGAGCTGTTTTTT.